This passage covers 6 T cell receptor beta chains from one sample sequenced in a study of blood T cell repertoires in COVID-19. TCRdb's copy holds only in-frame clones and misses some; the assay was immunoSEQ multiplex PCR. Of approximately 150,000 clones in the sample, roughly nine tenths were seen once. Sequenced material: peripheral blood. These receptors were taken from a woman in her seventies with acute or convalescent COVID-19.

This clone has a single count. The CDR3 here is CASSLVRASGNTIYF. The CDR3 DNA follows: TGTGCCAGCAGCTTAGTCAGGGCCTCTGGAAACACCATATATTTT. The V and J genes are TRBV7-2 and TRBJ1-3; tentative D call: TRBD1 (5 bases). Germline V gene sequence: CDR1 SGHTA, CDR2 FQGNSA. The CDR3 loop spans 15 amino acids. V lost 1 base to trimming and J lost 0 bases, with 7 bases between them.

DNA of the CDR3: TGTGCCACCAGTGATCTAAAGACAGGGGGCCGGCAAGAGACCCAGTACTTC. Residues: CATSDLKTGGRQETQYF. The V and J genes are TRBV24-1 and TRBJ2-5; 10 bases line up with TRBD1. Unmatched junction bases numbered 8, after V lost 3 bases and J lost 2 bases. Germline V CDR1 and CDR2: KGHDR, SFDVKD. This CDR3 region has 17 residues.

This clone has only one observation. The V gene is TRBV9, the J gene TRBJ2-2; 7 nucleotides line up with TRBD1. This CDR3 is 16 amino acids long. Per the germline V gene, CDR1 is SGDLS and CDR2 is YYNGEE. V dropped 5 bases and J dropped 2; count of bases not matched to a gene: 9. CDR3 loop: CASRQPQGNNTGELFF. The CDR3, as DNA: TGTGCCAGCAGACAACCACAGGGGAATAACACCGGGGAGCTGTTTTTT.

The chain employs TRBV2 and TRBJ2-7, with a weak D call TRBD1 (6 bases). The CDR3 contains 15 residues. Germline V CDR1 and CDR2: SNHLY, FYNNEI. V was trimmed by 6 bases and J by 0 bases, leaving 15 bases between them. The CDR3: CASRLRDKSSYEQYF. The CDR3 coding sequence is TGTGCCAGCAGGCTCCGGGACAAGAGCTCCTACGAGCAGTACTTC.

The chain uses TRBV9 and TRBJ2-2; D is undetermined. This CDR3 region has 13 residues. The germline CDR1 and CDR2 sequences are SGDLS and YYNGEE. Trimming took off 1 base at V and 6 bases at J, with 7 bases between the two ends. The CDR3 here is CASSVTVAGELFF. Written as DNA, the CDR3 is TGTGCCAGCAGCGTAACAGTGGCCGGGGAGCTGTTTTTT.

This rearrangement joins TRBV27 to TRBJ1-5; 7 bases agree with TRBD1. V gave up 5 bases and J gave up 2 bases; unmatched junction bases: 6. The CDR3 sequence is 15 residues long. Germline V CDR1 and CDR2: MNHEY, SMNVEV (reference sequence). In nucleotides, the CDR3 is TGTGCCAGCAGTGCCACTACAGGGGGCAATCAGCCCCAGCATTTT. This encodes CASSATTGGNQPQHF.